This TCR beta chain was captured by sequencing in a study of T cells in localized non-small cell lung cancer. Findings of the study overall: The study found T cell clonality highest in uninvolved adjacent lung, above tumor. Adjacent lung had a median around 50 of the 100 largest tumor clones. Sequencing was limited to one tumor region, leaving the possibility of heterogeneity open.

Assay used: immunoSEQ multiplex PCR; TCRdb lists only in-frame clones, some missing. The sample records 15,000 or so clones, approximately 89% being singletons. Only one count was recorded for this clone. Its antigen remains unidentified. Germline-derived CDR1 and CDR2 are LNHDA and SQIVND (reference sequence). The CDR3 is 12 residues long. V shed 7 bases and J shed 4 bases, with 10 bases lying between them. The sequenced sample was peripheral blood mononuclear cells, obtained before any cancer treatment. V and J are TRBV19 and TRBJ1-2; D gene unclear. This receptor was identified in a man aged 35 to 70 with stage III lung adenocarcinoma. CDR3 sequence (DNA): TGTGCCAGTACCCCTCGCCTCTATGGCTACACCTTC. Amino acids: CASTPRLYGYTF.